The 3 T cell receptor beta chains given below trace back to one sample, sequenced in a study of blood T cell repertoires in COVID-19 (TCRdb year 2020). Receptor libraries were prepared by the immunoSEQ multiplex PCR assay. What TCRdb holds here is the immuneACCESS table cut down to in-frame rearrangements. Part of the clones is not present; checked against another copy, under half of the missing clones reflect an unresolved V gene, and the others are unexplained. The sample data list about 180,000 clones, and more than 70% of these were observed just once. The ten most abundant clones make up around 2.3% of the sample. The sequencing sample was made of peripheral blood. All receptors come from a man in his forties or fifties with active or convalescent COVID-19.

The V and J genes are TRBV6-2 or TRBV6-3 and TRBJ2-3; D is perhaps TRBD2 (6 bases). Looked up from germline, CDR1 is MNHEY and CDR2 is SVGEGT. Trimming removed 10 bases at V and 13 bases at J, with 21 bases between. The CDR3 length is 12 residues. The CDR3 region is CATSQGGTRKYF. The CDR3 coding sequence is TGTGCCACCAGCCAGGGCGGGACTCGGAAGTATTTT.

V and J are TRBV13 and TRBJ1-6; D not certain. The CDR3 contains 15 residues. Trimming shortened V by 5 bases and J by 7 bases, and 15 bases separated the two germline ends. Germline lookup yields CDR1 PRHDT and CDR2 FYEKMQ (reference sequence). CDR3 in DNA: TGTGCCAGCAGCCGCGGGCCCCAGGCGAATTCACCCCTCCACTTT. It codes for CASSRGPQANSPLHF.

The CDR3 loop is CASSRLQGNQPQHF. For the CDR3, the DNA is TGTGCCAGCAGCCGCCTTCAGGGAAATCAGCCCCAGCATTTT. The chain carries TRBV28 and TRBJ1-5, with D possibly being TRBD1 (5 bases). The CDR3 spans 14 residues. Trimming took off 6 bases at V and 4 bases at J, with 13 bases between the two ends. Germline CDR1 MDHEN, CDR2 SYDVKM.